The 9 T cell receptor beta chains in this list originate from one sample, sequenced in a study of OX40 agonist ivuxolimab in advanced cancers. Produced via immunoSEQ multiplex PCR; TCRdb's table is partial and in-frame only. The sample shows tens of thousands of clones, around 89% of them seen only once. Specimen: CD4+ or CD8+ T cells sorted from blood, collected in a trial of the OX40 agonist ivuxolimab. The receptors stem from an adult with an advanced solid tumor such as melanoma, head and neck, liver or kidney cancer.

This sequence joins TRBV20-1 and TRBJ2-3; D gene ambiguous. The V gene's germline CDR1 is DFQATT and CDR2 SNEGSKA (reference sequence). CDR3 size: 11 residues. The ends were cut back, 5 bases at V and 2 bases at J, with 5 bases in the middle. Written as DNA, the CDR3 is TGCAGTGCTCGTTCCACAGATACGCAGTATTTT. Translation: CSARSTDTQYF.

This chain links TRBV19 with TRBJ2-7; D perhaps matches TRBD1 (5 bases). The CDR3 is 14 amino acids. V was cut by 7 bases and J by 5 bases, with 18 bases left in between. Germline V gene lookup returns CDR1 LNHDA and CDR2 SQIVND (reference sequence). The DNA of the CDR3 is TGTGCCAGTACCGTGGGGCCAGGGCACGACGAGCAGTACTTC. It specifies CASTVGPGHDEQYF.

This clone showed up just once. The V gene is TRBV11-2, the J gene TRBJ2-1, with 8 bases matching TRBD2. V was clipped by 0 bases and J by 5 bases; unmatched bases: 15. CDR3 length: 19 residues. Germline-derived CDR1 and CDR2 are SGHAT and FQNNGV. The DNA of the CDR3 is TGTGCCAGCAGCTTAGATGAGAGCGGGAGACAGATAGGGAACAATGAGCAGTTCTTC. Translation: CASSLDESGRQIGNNEQFF.

In this sample, this clone turned up once. J is TRBJ1-2 and V is TRBV21-1; the table calls TRBD1, which could not be checked here. TRBV21-1 constitutes a pseudogene. This CDR3 is 14 amino acids long. The CDR3 nucleotides are TGTGCCAGCAGGGACCCGGACAAAAACTATGGCTACACCTTC. As protein: CASRDPDKNYGYTF.

This clone was recorded a few times. The CDR3 DNA reads TGTGCCAGCAGTCCATTGCGGAAGCGCTACGAGCAGTACTTC. As protein: CASSPLRKRYEQYF. The chain has TRBV27 and TRBJ2-7; D unclear. The CDR3 spans 14 residues. Trimming removed 5 bases from V and 3 bases from J, with 14 bases in between. Germline CDR1 reads MNHEY; CDR2 reads SMNVEV (reference sequence).

V gene TRBV10-1 combines with J gene TRBJ2-7; 7 nucleotides agree with TRBD1. V was pared by 3 bases and J by 6 bases, with 8 bases of the junction left unmatched. The germline gives CDR1 WNHNN, CDR2 SYGVQD (reference sequence). The CDR3 sequence is 14 residues long. CDR3 residues: CASSEYRGSGEQYF. The CDR3 DNA sequence: TGCGCCAGCAGTGAATACAGGGGATCTGGCGAGCAGTACTTC.

This sequence joins TRBV5-1 and TRBJ1-2; TRBD1 matches 9 bases. There are 13 residues in the CDR3. J lost 8 bases, V lost 4 bases, and 6 bases had no gene match. The germline gives CDR1 SGHRS, CDR2 YFSETQ. For the CDR3, the DNA is TGCGCCAGCAGCGACGACAGGGGGAACGGCTACACCTTC. It codes for CASSDDRGNGYTF. The variable domain in full, with the rest retrieved from reference TRBV5-1 and TRBJ1-2, is KAGVTQTPRYLIKTRGQQVTLSCSPISGHRSVSWYQQTPGQGLQFLFEYFSETQRNKGNFPGRFSGRQFSNSRSEMNVSTLELGDSALYLCASSDDRGNGYTFGSGTRLTVV.

CDR3 DNA: TGTGCCAGCAGTTTTCAGGGGGTTCTATCTGGGGCCAACGTCCTGACTTTC. Its translation is CASSFQGVLSGANVLTF. The gene calls are TRBV27 and TRBJ2-6; TRBD1 aligns across 7 bases. Germline assignment: CDR1 MNHEY and CDR2 SMNVEV (reference sequence). The CDR3 consists of 17 residues. Trimming at V came to 3 bases and at J to 1 base, leaving 6 bases not matched to a gene. Supplemented by reference TRBV27 and TRBJ2-6, the full variable domain reads EAQVTQNPRYLITVTGKKLTVTCSQNMNHEYMSWYRQDPGLGLRQIYYSMNVEVTDKGDVPEGYKVSRKEKRNFPLILESPSPNQTSLYFCASSFQGVLSGANVLTFGAGSRLTVL.

The chain joins TRBV18 to TRBJ2-5; D not resolved. The end of the DNA fits TRBJ2-7 better, so the J call may be wrong. The CDR3 has 13 residues. Germline V CDR1 and CDR2: KGHSH, LQKENI. The CDR3 DNA is TGTGCCAGCTCCCCGACCCAGTACGACGAGCAGTACTTC. Its translation: CASSPTQYDEQYF.